Presented here are 11 T cell receptor beta chains from one specimen sequenced in a study of T cell responses to AZD1222 COVID-19 vaccine. Using immunoSEQ multiplex PCR, the repertoire was profiled, and TCRdb retains in-frame clones only, with some absent. This sample has approximately 150,000 clones; 92% occur once, and the top ten carry around 2.5%. The material was peripheral blood, obtained on day 0 of AZD1222 vaccination. Source of these receptors: an adult in good health.

This sequence joins TRBV9 and TRBJ1-4; TRBD1 might be the D (5 bases). CDR1 and CDR2 (germline): SGDLS, YYNGEE. Between the trimmed V and J ends, which lost 4 bases and 10 bases, there was a span of 14 bases. The CDR3 consists of 13 residues. The CDR3, as DNA: TGTGCCAGCAGCCCTTGGATCGGGGGAAAACTGTTTTTT. This translates into CASSPWIGGKLFF.

The J gene is TRBJ2-1, the V gene TRBV6-5, with 12 bases lining up with TRBD2. V gave up 8 bases and J gave up 7 bases; unmatched junction bases: 3. Germline CDR1 reads MNHEY; CDR2 reads SVGAGI. The CDR3 contains 13 residues. The DNA of the CDR3 is TGTGCCAGCTCTAGCGGGGGGGATAATGAGCAGTTCTTC. Translation: CASSSGGDNEQFF.

The V call is TRBV9, the J call TRBJ2-5; 7 positions match TRBD2. CDR1 and CDR2 (germline): SGDLS, YYNGEE. V was clipped by 0 bases and J by 1 base; unmatched bases: 3. The CDR3 runs 15 residues. The CDR3 sequence is CASSVDGTIQETQYF. As DNA, the CDR3 is TGTGCCAGCAGCGTAGATGGGACTATCCAAGAGACCCAGTACTTC.

The chain has TRBV12-2 and TRBJ1-3. TRBV12-2 is noted as a pseudogene. The CDR3 spans 17 residues. CDR3 coding DNA: TGTGCAAGTCGCTTACCCGGGCCGGGGGAATTTGGAAACACCATATATTTT. Its protein product is CASRLPGPGEFGNTIYF.

This sequence joins TRBV7-9 and TRBJ2-1; TRBD2 matches at 8 bases. The germline V gene has CDR1 SEHNR and CDR2 FQNEAQ (reference sequence). Trimming at V came to 0 bases and at J to 8 bases, leaving 3 bases not matched to a gene. The CDR3 has 14 amino acids. The CDR3 loop reads CASSLAGLAYEQFF. The CDR3 nucleotides are TGTGCCAGCAGCTTAGCCGGACTAGCCTATGAGCAGTTCTTC.

The rearrangement uses TRBV28 and TRBJ1-2; D possibly corresponds to TRBD1 (5 bases). The germline V gene encodes CDR1 MDHEN and CDR2 SYDVKM. The CDR3 consists of 14 residues. Trimming took off 4 bases at V and 7 bases at J, with 16 bases between the two ends. CDR3 region: CASSSTGQGVGYTF. The CDR3 bases are TGTGCCAGCAGTTCCACGGGGCAGGGAGTTGGCTACACCTTC.

The gene calls are TRBV5-4 and TRBJ1-3; 11 bases agree with TRBD1. The CDR3 is 16 amino acids. J lost 2 bases, V lost 4 bases, and 5 bases had no gene match. Germline V gives CDR1 SGHNT, CDR2 YYREEE (reference sequence). The CDR3 loop is CASSRGQGAAGNTIYF. The CDR3 region has the DNA TGTGCCAGCAGCCGTGGACAGGGGGCCGCTGGAAACACCATATATTTT.

The chain joins TRBV6-5 to TRBJ1-1; no definite D call. CDR1 is MNHEY, CDR2 SVGAGI, per germline. The CDR3 spans 14 residues. V was shortened by 0 bases and J by 1 base, with 6 bases between the two germline ends. The CDR3 DNA is TGTGCCAGCAGTTACTCGACTACGAACACTGAAGCTTTCTTT. Encoded protein: CASSYSTTNTEAFF.

This clone has a handful of counts. This sequence joins TRBV7-9 and TRBJ1-1; the D is unclear. The germline V and J ends were trimmed by 2 bases and 1 base, with 11 bases remaining between them. The CDR3 is 15 amino acids. Germline-derived CDR1 and CDR2 are SEHNR and FQNEAQ (reference sequence). CDR3 loop: CASSLTQIGNTEAFF. In DNA form, the CDR3 reads TGTGCCAGCAGCTTAACTCAGATTGGGAACACTGAAGCTTTCTTT.

The V gene is TRBV28, the J gene TRBJ2-5; tentatively, D is TRBD1 (5 bases). The CDR3 spans 15 residues. Germline V gene lookup returns CDR1 MDHEN and CDR2 SYDVKM. Trimming took off 3 bases at V and 2 bases at J, with 13 bases between the two ends. CDR3 DNA sequence: TGTGCCAGCAGTTTCACGGGCAGGGAACAAGAGACCCAGTACTTC. Encoded protein: CASSFTGREQETQYF. The variable domain in full, completed from reference TRBV28 and TRBJ2-5, reads DVKVTQSSRYLVKRTGEKVFLECVQDMDHENMFWYRQDPGLGLRLIYFSYDVKMKEKGDIPEGYSVSREKKERFSLILESASTNQTSMYLCASSFTGREQETQYFGPGTRLLVL.

V gene TRBV15 combines with J gene TRBJ2-1, with unresolved D. This CDR3 is 20 amino acids long. The germline V gene encodes CDR1 LNHNV and CDR2 YYDKDF (reference sequence). V gave up 0 bases and J gave up 4 bases, with 25 bases separating them. The CDR3 spells CATSRDRAAGPEALYNEQFF. The CDR3 nucleotides read TGTGCCACCAGCAGAGATCGGGCCGCCGGGCCGGAAGCTTTGTACAATGAGCAGTTCTTC.